This T cell receptor (beta chain) came from a study of cytomegalovirus exposure and HLA in healthy donors. The V end lost 1 base, the J end lost 11 bases, and 11 bases lay between the germline ends. Germline lookup yields CDR1 LNHDA and CDR2 SQIVND (reference sequence). This CDR3 region has 12 residues. As to this clone: Its antigen is still unknown.

The PCR was carried out with 60 Vbeta primers and 13 Jbeta primers. Measured with immunoSEQ multiplex PCR; TCRdb has only the in-frame clones, and not every one. The sample includes around 150,000 clones, around 80% of them seen just once. General study results and limits: Among the CMV-associated chains, three were confirmed in vitro as specific for CMV antigens.

The donors comprised healthy bone marrow donors. The origin of this receptor is a young man in good health and CMV-seropositive. The chain couples TRBV19 to TRBJ1-1, with a weak D call TRBD1 (5 bases). The specimen was PBMCs. Here the CDR3 reads CASSIGGGTAFF. CDR3 DNA: TGTGCCAGTAGTATAGGGGGAGGGACGGCTTTCTTT.